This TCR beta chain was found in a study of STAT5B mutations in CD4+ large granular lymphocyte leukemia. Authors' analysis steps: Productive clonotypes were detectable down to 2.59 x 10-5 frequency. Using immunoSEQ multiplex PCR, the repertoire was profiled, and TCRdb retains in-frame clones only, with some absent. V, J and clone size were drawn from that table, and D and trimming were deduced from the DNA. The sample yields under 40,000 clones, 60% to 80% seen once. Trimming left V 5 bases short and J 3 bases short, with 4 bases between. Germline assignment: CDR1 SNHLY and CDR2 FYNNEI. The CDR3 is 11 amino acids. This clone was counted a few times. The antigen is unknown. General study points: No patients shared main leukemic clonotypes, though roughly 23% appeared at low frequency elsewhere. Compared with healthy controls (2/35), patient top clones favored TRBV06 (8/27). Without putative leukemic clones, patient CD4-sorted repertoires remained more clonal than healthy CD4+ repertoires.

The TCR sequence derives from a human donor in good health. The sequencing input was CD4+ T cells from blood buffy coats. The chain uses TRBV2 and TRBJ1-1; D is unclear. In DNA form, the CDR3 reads TGTGCCAGCAGTATCTACACTGAAGCTTTCTTT. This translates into CASSIYTEAFF.